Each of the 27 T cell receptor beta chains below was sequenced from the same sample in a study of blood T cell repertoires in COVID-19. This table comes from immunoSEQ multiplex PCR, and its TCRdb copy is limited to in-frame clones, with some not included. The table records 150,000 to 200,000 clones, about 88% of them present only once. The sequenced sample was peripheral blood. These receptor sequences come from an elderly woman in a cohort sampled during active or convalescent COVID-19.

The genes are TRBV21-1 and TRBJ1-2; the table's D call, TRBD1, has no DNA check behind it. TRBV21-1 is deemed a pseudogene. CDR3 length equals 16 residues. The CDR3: CASSRSGTGPHYGYTF. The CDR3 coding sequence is TGTGCCAGCAGCAGATCCGGGACAGGGCCTCACTATGGCTACACCTTC.

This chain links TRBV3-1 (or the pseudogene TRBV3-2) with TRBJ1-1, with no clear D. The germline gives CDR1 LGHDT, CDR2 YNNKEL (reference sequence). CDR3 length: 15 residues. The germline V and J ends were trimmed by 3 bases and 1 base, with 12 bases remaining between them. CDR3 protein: CASSHEGIANTEAFF. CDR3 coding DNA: TGTGCCAGCAGCCACGAGGGCATTGCGAACACTGAAGCTTTCTTT.

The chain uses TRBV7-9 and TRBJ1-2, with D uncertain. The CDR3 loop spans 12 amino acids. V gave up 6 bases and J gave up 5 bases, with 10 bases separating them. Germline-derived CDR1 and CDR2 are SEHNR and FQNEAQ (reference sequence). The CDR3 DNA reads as TGTGCCAGCAGACCGCCGGGGTATGGCTACACCTTC. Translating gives CASRPPGYGYTF.

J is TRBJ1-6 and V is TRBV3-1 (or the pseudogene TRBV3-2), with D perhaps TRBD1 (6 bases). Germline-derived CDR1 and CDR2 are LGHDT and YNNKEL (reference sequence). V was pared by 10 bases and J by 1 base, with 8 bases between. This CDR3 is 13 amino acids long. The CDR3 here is CATQGSYNSPLHF. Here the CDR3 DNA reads TGTGCCACACAGGGTTCCTATAATTCACCCCTCCACTTT.

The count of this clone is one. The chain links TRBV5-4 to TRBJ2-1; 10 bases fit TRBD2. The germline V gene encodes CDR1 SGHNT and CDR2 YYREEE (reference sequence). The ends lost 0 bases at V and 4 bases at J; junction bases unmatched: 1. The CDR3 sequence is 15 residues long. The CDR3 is CASSLVLAGYNEQFF. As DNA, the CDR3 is TGTGCCAGCAGCTTGGTACTAGCGGGATACAATGAGCAGTTCTTC.

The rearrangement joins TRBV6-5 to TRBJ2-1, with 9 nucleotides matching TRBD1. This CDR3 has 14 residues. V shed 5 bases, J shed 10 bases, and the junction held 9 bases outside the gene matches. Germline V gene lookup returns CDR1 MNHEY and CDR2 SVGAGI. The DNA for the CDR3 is TGTGCCAGCAGTACATGGACAGGGGTTGGCGAGCAGTTCTTC. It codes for CASSTWTGVGEQFF.

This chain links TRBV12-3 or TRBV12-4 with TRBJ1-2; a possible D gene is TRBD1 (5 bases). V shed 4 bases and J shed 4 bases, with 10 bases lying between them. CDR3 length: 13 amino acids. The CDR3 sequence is CASSSGGFYGYTF. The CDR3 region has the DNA TGTGCCAGCAGTTCGGGGGGATTCTATGGCTACACCTTC.

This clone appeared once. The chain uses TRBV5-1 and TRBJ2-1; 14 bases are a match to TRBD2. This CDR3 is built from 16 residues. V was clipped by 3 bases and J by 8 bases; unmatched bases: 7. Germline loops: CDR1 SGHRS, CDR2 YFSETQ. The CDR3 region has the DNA TGCGCCAGCAGCTCGGGGACTAGCGGGGGAAGAGATGAGCAGTTCTTC. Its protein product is CASSSGTSGGRDEQFF.

The CDR3: CASSLQGIKYGYTF. The CDR3, as DNA: TGTGCCAGCAGCTTACAGGGAATCAAGTATGGCTACACCTTC. This chain connects TRBV7-9 to TRBJ1-2, with TRBD1 as a possible D gene (5 bases). Germline CDR1 reads SEHNR; CDR2 reads FQNEAQ (reference sequence). CDR3 length equals 14 residues. The V end lost 2 bases, the J end lost 5 bases, and 12 bases lay between the germline ends.

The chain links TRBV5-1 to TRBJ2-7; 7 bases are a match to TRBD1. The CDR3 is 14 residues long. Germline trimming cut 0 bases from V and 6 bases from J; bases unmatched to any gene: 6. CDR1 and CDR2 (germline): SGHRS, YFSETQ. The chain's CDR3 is CASSLGGQVGEQYF. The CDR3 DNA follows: TGCGCCAGCAGCTTGGGCGGACAGGTCGGCGAGCAGTACTTC.

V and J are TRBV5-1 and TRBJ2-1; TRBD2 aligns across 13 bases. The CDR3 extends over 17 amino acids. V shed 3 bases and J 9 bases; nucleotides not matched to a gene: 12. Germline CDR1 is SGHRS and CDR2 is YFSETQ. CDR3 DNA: TGCGCCAGCAGCTCCTATGCAGGACTAGCGGGAGAGGGTGAGCAGTTCTTC. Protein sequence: CASSSYAGLAGEGEQFF.

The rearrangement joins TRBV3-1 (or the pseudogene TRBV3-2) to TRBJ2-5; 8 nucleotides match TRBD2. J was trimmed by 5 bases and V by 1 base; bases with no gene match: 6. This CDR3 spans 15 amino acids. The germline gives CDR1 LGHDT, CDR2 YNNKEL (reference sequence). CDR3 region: CASSQVAGGWETQYF. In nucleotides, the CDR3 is TGTGCCAGCAGCCAAGTGGCGGGGGGCTGGGAGACCCAGTACTTC.

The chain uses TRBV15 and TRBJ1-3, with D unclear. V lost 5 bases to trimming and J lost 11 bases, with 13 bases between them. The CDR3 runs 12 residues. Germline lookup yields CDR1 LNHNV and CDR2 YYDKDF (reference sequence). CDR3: CATSGPRLPIYF. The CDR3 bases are TGTGCCACCAGCGGCCCCAGGTTGCCCATATATTTT.

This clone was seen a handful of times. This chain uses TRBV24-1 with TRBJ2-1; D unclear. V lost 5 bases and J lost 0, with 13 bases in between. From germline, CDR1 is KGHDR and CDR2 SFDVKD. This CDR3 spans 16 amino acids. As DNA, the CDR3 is TGTGCCACCAGTGTTGCAGAACCAAGCTCCTACAATGAGCAGTTCTTC. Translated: CATSVAEPSSYNEQFF.

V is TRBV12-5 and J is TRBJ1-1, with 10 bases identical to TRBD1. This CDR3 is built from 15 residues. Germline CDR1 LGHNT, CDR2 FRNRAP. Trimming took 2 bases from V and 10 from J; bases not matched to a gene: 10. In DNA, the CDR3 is TGTGCTAGTGGTTTGTCAACCGGGACAGGGGTTCCAGCTTTCTTT. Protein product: CASGLSTGTGVPAFF.

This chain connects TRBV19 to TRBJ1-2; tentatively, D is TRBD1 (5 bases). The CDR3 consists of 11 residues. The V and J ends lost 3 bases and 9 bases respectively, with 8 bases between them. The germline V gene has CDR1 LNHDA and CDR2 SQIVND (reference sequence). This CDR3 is CASSIRGSYTF. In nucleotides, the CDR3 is TGTGCCAGTAGTATTAGGGGAAGCTACACCTTC. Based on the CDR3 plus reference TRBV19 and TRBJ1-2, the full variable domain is DGGITQSPKYLFRKEGQNVTLSCEQNLNHDAMYWYRQDPGQGLRLIYYSQIVNDFQKGDIAEGYSVSREKKESFPLTVTSAQKNPTAFYLCASSIRGSYTFGSGTRLTVV.

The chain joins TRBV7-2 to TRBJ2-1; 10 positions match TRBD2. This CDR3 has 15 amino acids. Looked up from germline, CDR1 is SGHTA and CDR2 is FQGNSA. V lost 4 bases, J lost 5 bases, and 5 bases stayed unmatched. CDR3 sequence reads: CASSSRSGGHNEQFF. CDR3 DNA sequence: TGTGCCAGCAGCTCACGTAGCGGGGGGCACAATGAGCAGTTCTTC.

The CDR3 DNA reads as TGTGCCAGCAGCGCTACCGGGGGTAACGCAAACGAGCAGTACTTC. Translating gives CASSATGGNANEQYF. V gene TRBV6-5 combines with J gene TRBJ2-7; tentative D call: TRBD2 (6 bases). The V and J ends lost 6 bases and 5 bases respectively, with 20 bases between them. The CDR3 runs 15 residues. Germline CDR1 reads MNHEY; CDR2 reads SVGAGI.

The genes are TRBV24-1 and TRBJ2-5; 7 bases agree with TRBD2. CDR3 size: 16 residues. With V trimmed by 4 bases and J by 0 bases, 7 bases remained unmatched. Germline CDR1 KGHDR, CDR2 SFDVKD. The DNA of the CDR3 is TGTGCCACCAGTGACCGCAAAGCGGGATACCAAGAGACCCAGTACTTC. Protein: CATSDRKAGYQETQYF.

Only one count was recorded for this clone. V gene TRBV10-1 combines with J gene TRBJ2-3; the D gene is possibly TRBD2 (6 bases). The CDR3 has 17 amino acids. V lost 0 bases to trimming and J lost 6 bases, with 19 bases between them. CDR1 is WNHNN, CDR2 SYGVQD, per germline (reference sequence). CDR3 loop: CASSESGSRGGMDTQYF. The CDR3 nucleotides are TGCGCCAGCAGTGAGTCGGGCTCGCGAGGAGGGATGGATACGCAGTATTTT.

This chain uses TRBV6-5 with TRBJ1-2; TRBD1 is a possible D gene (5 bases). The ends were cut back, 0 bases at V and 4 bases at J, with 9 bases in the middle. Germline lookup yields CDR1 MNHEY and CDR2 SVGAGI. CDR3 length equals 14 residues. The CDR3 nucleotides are TGTGCCAGCAGTTACTCTCGGGGGGTCTATGGCTACACCTTC. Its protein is CASSYSRGVYGYTF.

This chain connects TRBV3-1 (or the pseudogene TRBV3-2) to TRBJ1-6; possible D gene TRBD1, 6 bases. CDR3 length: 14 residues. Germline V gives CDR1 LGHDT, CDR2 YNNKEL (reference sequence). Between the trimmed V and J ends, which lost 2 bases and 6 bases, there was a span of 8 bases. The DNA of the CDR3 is TGTGCCAGCAGCCAAAGGGGGGGTAATTCACCCCTCCACTTT. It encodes CASSQRGGNSPLHF.

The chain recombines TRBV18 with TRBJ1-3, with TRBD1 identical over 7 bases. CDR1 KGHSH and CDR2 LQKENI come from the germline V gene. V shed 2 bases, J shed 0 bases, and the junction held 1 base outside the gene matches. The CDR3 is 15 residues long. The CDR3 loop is CASSPTGDSGNTIYF. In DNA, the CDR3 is TGTGCCAGCTCACCAACAGGGGACTCTGGAAACACCATATATTTT.

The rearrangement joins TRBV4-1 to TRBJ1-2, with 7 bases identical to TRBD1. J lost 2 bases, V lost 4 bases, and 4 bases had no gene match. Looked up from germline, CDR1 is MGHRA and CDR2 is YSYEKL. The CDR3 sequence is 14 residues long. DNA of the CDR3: TGCGCCAGCAGCCGCATGGGACAGAACTATGGCTACACCTTC. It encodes CASSRMGQNYGYTF.

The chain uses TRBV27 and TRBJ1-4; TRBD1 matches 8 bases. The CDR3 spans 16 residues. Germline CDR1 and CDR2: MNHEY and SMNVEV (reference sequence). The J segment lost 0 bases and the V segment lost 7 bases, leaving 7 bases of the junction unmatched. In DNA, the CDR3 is TGTGCCAGCATCCTGGACAGGGCAGCAACTAATGAAAAACTGTTTTTT. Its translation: CASILDRAATNEKLFF.

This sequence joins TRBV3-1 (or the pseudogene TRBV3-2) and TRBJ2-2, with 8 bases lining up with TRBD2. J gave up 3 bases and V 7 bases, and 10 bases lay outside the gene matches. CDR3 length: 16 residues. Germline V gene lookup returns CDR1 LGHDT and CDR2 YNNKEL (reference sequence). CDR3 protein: CASTNLAGLDTGELFF. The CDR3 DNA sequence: TGTGCCAGCACCAATCTAGCGGGTCTGGACACCGGGGAGCTGTTTTTT.

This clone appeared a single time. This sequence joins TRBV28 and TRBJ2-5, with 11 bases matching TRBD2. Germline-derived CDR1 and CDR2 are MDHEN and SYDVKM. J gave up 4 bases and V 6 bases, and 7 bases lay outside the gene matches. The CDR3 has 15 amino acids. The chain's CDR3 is CASRHGGTSGETQYF. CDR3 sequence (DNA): TGTGCCAGCAGGCACGGGGGGACTAGCGGAGAGACCCAGTACTTC.